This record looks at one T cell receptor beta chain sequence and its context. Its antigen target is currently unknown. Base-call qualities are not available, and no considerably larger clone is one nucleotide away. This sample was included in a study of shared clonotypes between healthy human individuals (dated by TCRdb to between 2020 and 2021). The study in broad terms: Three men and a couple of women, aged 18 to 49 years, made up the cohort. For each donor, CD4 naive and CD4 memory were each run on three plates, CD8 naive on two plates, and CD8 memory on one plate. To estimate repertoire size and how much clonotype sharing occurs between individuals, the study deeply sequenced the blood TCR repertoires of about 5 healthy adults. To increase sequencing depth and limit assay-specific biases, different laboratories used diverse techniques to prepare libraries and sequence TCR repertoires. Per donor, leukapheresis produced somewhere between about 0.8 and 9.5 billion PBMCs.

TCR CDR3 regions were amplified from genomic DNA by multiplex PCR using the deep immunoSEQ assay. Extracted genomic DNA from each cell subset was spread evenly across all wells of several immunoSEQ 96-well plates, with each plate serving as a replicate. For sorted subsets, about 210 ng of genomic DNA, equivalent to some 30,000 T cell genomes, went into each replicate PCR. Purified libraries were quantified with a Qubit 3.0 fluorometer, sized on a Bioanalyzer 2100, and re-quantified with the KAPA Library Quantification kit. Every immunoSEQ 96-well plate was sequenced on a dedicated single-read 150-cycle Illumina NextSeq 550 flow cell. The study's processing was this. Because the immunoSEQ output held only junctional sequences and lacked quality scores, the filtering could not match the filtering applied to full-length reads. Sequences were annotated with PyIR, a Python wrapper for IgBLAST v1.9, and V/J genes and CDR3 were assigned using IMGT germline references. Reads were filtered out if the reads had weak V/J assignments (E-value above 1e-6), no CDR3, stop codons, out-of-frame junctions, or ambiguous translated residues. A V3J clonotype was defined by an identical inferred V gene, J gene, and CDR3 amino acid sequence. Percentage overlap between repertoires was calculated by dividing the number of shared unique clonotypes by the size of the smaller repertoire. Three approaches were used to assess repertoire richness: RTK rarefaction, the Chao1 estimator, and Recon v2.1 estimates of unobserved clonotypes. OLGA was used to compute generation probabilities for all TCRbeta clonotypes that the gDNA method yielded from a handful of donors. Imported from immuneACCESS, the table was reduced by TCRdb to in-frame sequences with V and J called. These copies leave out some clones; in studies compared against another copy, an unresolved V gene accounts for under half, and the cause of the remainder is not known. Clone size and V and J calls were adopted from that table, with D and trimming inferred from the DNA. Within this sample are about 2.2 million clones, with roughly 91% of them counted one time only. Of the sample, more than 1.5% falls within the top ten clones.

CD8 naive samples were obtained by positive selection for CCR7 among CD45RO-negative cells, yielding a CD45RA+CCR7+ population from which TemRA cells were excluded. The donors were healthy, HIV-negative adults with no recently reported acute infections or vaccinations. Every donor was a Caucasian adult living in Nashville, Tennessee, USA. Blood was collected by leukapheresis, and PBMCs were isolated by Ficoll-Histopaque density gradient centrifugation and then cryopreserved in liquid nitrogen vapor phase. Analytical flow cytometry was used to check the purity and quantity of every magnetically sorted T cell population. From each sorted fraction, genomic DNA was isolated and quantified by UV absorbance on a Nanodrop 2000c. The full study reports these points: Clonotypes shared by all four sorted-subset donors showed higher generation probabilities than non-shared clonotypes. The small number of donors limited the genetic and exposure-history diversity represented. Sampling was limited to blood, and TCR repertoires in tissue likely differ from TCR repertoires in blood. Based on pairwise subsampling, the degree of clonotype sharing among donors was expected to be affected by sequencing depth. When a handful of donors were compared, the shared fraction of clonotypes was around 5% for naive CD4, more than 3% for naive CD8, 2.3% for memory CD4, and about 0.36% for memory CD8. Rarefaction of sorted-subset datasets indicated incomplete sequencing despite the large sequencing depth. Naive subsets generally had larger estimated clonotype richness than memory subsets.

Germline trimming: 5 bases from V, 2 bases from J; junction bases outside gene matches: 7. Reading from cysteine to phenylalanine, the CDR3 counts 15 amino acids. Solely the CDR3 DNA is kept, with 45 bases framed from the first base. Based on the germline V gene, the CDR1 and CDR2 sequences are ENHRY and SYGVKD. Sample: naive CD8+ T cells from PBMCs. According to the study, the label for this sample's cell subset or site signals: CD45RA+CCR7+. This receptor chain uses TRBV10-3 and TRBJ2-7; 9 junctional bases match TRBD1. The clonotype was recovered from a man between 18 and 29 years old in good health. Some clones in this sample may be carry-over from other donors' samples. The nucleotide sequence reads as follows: TGTGCCATCAGTCAAAGGACAGGGGAAACCTACGAGCAGTACTTC. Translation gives CAISQRTGETYEQYF.